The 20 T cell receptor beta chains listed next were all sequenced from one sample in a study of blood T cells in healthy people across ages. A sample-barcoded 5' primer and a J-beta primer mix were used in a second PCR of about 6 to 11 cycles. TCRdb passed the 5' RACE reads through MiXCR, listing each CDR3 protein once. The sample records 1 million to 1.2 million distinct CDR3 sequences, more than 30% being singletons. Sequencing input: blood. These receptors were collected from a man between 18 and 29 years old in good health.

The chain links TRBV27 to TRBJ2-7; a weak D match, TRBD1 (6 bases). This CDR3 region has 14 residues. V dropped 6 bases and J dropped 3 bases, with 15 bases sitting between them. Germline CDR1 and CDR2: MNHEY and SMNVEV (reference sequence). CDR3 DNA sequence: TGTGCCAGCAGCCCGGACAGCAAAAGCTACGAGCAGTACTTC. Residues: CASSPDSKSYEQYF.

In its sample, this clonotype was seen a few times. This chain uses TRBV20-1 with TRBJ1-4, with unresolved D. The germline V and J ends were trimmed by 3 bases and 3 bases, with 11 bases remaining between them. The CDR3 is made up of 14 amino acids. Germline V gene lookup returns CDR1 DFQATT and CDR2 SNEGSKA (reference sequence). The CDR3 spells CSARKAGSNEKLFF. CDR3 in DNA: TGCAGTGCTAGGAAGGCAGGCTCTAATGAAAAACTGTTTTTT.

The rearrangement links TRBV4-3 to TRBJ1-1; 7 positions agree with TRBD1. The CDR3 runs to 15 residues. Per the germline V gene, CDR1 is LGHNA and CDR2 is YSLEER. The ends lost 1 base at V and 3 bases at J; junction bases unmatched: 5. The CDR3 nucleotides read TGCGCCAGCAGCCAAGTGGGCAGGGGGGACACTGAAGCTTTCTTT. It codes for CASSQVGRGDTEAFF.

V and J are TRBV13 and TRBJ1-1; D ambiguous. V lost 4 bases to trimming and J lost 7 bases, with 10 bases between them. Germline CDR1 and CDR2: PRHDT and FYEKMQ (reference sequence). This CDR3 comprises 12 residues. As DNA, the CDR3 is TGTGCCAGCAGCTCGATCCGGGGTGAAGCTTTCTTT. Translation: CASSSIRGEAFF.

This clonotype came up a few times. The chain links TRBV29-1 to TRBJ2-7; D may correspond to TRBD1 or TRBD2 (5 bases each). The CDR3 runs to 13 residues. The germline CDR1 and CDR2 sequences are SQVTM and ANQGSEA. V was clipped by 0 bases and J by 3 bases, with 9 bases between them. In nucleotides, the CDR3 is TGCAGCGTTGAAGACAGGGACCTCTACGAGCAGTACTTC. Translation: CSVEDRDLYEQYF.

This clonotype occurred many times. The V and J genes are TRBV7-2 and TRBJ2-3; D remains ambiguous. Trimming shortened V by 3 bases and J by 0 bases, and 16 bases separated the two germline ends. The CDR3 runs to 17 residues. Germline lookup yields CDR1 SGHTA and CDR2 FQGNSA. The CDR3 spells CASSFRRAEPSTDTQYF. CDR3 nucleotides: TGTGCCAGCAGCTTTAGACGGGCAGAACCTAGCACAGATACGCAGTATTTT.

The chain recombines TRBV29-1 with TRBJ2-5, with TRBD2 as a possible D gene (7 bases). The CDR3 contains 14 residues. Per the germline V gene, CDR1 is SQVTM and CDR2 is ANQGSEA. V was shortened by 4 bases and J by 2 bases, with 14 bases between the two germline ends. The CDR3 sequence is CSVGKGGNQETQYF. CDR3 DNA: TGCAGCGTTGGGAAGGGGGGGAATCAAGAGACCCAGTACTTC.

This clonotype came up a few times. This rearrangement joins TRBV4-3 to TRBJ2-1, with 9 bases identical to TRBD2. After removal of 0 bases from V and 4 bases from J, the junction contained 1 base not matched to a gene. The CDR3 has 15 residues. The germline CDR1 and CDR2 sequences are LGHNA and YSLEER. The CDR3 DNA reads TGCGCCAGCAGCCAAGACCTAGCGGGGTACAATGAGCAGTTCTTC. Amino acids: CASSQDLAGYNEQFF.

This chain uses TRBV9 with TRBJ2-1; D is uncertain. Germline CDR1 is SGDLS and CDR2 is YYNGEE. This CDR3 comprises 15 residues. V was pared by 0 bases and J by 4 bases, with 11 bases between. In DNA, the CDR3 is TGTGCCAGCAGCGTAGCTGCAGCGAAATACAATGAGCAGTTCTTC. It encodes CASSVAAAKYNEQFF.

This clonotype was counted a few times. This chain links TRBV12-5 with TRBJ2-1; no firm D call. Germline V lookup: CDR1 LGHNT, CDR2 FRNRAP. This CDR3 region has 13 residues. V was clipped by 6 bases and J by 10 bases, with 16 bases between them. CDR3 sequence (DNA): TGTGCTAGTGGCTCGGGCCTACGCACCGAGCAGTTCTTC. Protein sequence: CASGSGLRTEQFF.

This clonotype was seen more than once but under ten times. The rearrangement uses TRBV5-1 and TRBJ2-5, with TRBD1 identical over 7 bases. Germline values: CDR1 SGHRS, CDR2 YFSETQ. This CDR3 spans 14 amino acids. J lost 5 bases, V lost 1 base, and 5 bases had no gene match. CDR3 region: CASSLFPTGETQYF. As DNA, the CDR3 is TGCGCCAGCAGCTTGTTTCCGACAGGGGAGACCCAGTACTTC.

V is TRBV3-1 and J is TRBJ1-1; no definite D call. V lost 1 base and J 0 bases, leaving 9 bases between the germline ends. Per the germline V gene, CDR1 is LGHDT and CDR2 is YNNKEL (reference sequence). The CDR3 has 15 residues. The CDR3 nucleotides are TGTGCCAGCAGCCAAGTTTTAGTACTGAACACTGAAGCTTTCTTT. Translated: CASSQVLVLNTEAFF.

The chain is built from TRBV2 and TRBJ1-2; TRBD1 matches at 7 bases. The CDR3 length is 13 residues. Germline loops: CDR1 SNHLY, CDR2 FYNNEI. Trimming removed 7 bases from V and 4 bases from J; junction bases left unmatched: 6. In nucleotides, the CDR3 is TGTGCCAGCACTGTCGGGACAGTCTATGGCTACACCTTC. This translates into CASTVGTVYGYTF.

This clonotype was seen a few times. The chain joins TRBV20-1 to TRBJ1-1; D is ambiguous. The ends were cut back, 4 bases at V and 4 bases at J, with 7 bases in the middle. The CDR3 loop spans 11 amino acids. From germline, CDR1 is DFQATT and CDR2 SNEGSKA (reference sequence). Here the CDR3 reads CSAKASTEAFF. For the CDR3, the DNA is TGCAGTGCTAAGGCGAGCACTGAAGCTTTCTTT.

The CDR3 nucleotides are TGTGCCAGCAGCTCTCACAGGGCCGGGGAGCTGTTTTTT. This translates into CASSSHRAGELFF. The chain carries TRBV13 and TRBJ2-2; TRBD1 is a possible D gene (6 bases). The CDR3 spans 13 residues. V lost 4 bases, J lost 6 bases, and 9 bases lay in between. From germline, CDR1 is PRHDT and CDR2 FYEKMQ (reference sequence). Filled out from reference TRBV13 and TRBJ2-2, the complete variable domain reads AAGVIQSPRHLIKEKRETATLKCYPIPRHDTVYWYQQGPGQDPQFLISFYEKMQSDKGSIPDRFSAQQFSDYHSELNMSSLELGDSALYFCASSSHRAGELFFGEGSRLTVL.

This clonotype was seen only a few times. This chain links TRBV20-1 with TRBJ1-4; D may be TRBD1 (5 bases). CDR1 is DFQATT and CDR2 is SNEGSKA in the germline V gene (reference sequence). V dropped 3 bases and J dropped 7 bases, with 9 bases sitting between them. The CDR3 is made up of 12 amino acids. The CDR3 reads CSARGRVEKLFF. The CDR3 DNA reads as TGCAGTGCTAGGGGGCGCGTTGAAAAACTGTTTTTT.

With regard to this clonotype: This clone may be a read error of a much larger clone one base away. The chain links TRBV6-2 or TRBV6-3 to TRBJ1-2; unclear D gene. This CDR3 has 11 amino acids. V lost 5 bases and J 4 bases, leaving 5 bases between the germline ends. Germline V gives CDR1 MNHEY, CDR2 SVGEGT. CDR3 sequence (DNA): TGTGCCAGCAGTGCGATCTATGGCTACACCTTC. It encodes CASSAIYGYTF.

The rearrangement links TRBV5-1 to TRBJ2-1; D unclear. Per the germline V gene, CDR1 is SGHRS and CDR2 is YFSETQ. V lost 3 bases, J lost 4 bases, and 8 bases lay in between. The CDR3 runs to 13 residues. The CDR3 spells CASSWNSYNEQFF. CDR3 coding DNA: TGCGCCAGCAGCTGGAATTCATACAATGAGCAGTTCTTC. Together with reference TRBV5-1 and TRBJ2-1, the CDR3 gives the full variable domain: KAGVTQTPRYLIKTRGQQVTLSCSPISGHRSVSWYQQTPGQGLQFLFEYFSETQRNKGNFPGRFSGRQFSNSRSEMNVSTLELGDSALYLCASSWNSYNEQFFGPGTRLTVL.

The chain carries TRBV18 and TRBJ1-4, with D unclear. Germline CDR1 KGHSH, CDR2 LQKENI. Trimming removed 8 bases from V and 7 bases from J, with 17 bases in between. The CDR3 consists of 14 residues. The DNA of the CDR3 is TGTGCCAGCGGAGAGGGAAGGTTTGCTGAAAAACTGTTTTTT. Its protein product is CASGEGRFAEKLFF.

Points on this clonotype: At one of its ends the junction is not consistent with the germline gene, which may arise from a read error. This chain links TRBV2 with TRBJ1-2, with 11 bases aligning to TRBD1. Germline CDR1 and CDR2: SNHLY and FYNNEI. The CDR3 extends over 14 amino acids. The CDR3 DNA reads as TGTACCAGCAGGCGGGACAGGGGGGAGGATGGCTACACCTTC. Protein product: CTSRRDRGEDGYTF.